Presented here are 25 T cell receptor beta chains from one specimen sequenced in a study of brain T cells in children with intractable seizures. Documented time point: blood from clinic visit 5 months post-surgery; TSC patient then seizure free. The assay was immunoSEQ multiplex PCR, and TCRdb's table has in-frame clones only and misses some. The data hold hundreds of thousands of clones, with about 93% observed a single time. Sequenced material: peripheral blood, taken 4 to 6 months after surgery. Every receptor here comes from a boy younger than two with tuberous sclerosis and intractable seizures.

The chain is built from TRBV7-9 and TRBJ2-7, with 8 bases lining up with TRBD1. The ends lost 4 bases at V and 2 bases at J; junction bases unmatched: 10. Per the germline V gene, CDR1 is SEHNR and CDR2 is FQNEAQ (reference sequence). This CDR3 spans 16 amino acids. The CDR3: CASSSYRGQAPYEQYF. In DNA form, the CDR3 reads TGTGCCAGCAGCTCCTACCGGGGACAGGCCCCCTACGAGCAGTACTTC.

This chain links TRBV5-1 with TRBJ1-6, with 8 positions matching TRBD1. J was trimmed by 14 bases and V by 0 bases; bases with no gene match: 7. This CDR3 comprises 14 residues. The germline CDR1 and CDR2 sequences are SGHRS and YFSETQ. The CDR3 spells CASSLAMTGAALHF. The CDR3 region has the DNA TGCGCCAGCAGCTTGGCAATGACAGGGGCTGCCCTCCACTTT.

The chain is built from TRBV25-1 and TRBJ1-4; the D gene is possibly TRBD1 (6 bases). Trimming removed 2 bases at V and 5 bases at J, with 21 bases between. The CDR3 covers 18 residues. Germline V gene lookup returns CDR1 MGHDK and CDR2 SYGVNS. CDR3 in DNA: TGTGCCAGCAGTGAACACTCAACAATACAGGGTCGGAATGAAAAACTGTTTTTT. It translates to CASSEHSTIQGRNEKLFF.

The V call is TRBV27, the J call TRBJ1-5, with 7 bases fitting TRBD1. From germline, CDR1 is MNHEY and CDR2 SMNVEV (reference sequence). V gave up 7 bases and J gave up 5 bases; unmatched junction bases: 11. CDR3 length: 15 residues. The CDR3 nucleotides read TGTGCCAGCAACCCCAGGGCAGGGGGAGATCAGCCCCAGCATTTT. The encoded protein is CASNPRAGGDQPQHF.

The V gene is TRBV11-3, the J gene TRBJ2-2, with a tentative D call TRBD2 (5 bases). The V gene's germline CDR1 is SGHNT and CDR2 YENEEA. The CDR3 runs 13 residues. Trimming took off 5 bases at V and 6 bases at J, with 10 bases between the two ends. CDR3 nucleotide sequence: TGTGCCAGCAGCCCCCCCGGGGCCGGGGAGCTGTTTTTT. This codes for CASSPPGAGELFF.

The V and J genes are TRBV27 and TRBJ2-7; TRBD2 is a possible D gene (6 bases). The CDR3 length is 15 residues. The germline V gene has CDR1 MNHEY and CDR2 SMNVEV (reference sequence). V gave up 0 bases and J gave up 1 base, with 10 bases separating them. The CDR3 nucleotides read TGTGCCAGCAGTTTATCCCAGCGGGCTTCCTACGAGCAGTACTTC. Encoded protein: CASSLSQRASYEQYF.

The V and J genes are TRBV2 and TRBJ2-7, with no clear D. Germline CDR1 is SNHLY and CDR2 is FYNNEI. CDR3 size: 14 residues. Trimming pared 5 bases from V and 3 bases from J, leaving 14 bases between. The CDR3 spells CASSPDGVGYEQYF. CDR3 DNA: TGTGCCAGCAGTCCCGATGGGGTTGGCTACGAGCAGTACTTC.

The sample holds a few counts of this clone. The chain has TRBV7-8 and TRBJ2-7, with D uncertain. Trimming removed 5 bases at V and 2 bases at J, with 13 bases between. CDR1 is SGHVS and CDR2 is FQNEAQ in the germline V gene. The CDR3 consists of 14 residues. CDR3 bases: TGTGCCAGCAGCCCCCGTCCGGACCCCTACGAGCAGTACTTC. Encoded protein: CASSPRPDPYEQYF.

The J gene is TRBJ2-1, the V gene TRBV7-2; D perhaps matches TRBD1 (7 bases). V gave up 7 bases and J gave up 5 bases, with 18 bases separating them. The germline V gene encodes CDR1 SGHTA and CDR2 FQGNSA. The CDR3 length is 15 residues. The CDR3 spells CASTLRGDRDNEQFF. For the CDR3, the DNA is TGTGCCAGCACCCTCCGCGGGGACAGAGACAATGAGCAGTTCTTC.

In nucleotides, the CDR3 is TGTGCCACCAGGGGCGGGATTTTAGGCAATCAGCCCCAGCATTTT. Its protein is CATRGGILGNQPQHF. The chain recombines TRBV28 with TRBJ1-5; tentative D call: TRBD1 (6 bases). Germline V gene sequence: CDR1 MDHEN, CDR2 SYDVKM. V lost 10 bases and J 2 bases, leaving 18 bases between the germline ends. The CDR3 runs to 15 residues.

This clone was observed once. The V call is TRBV7-8, the J call TRBJ2-3; 14 bases map to TRBD2. After removal of 3 bases from V and 2 bases from J, the junction contained 7 bases not matched to a gene. This CDR3 is 18 amino acids long. Germline assignment: CDR1 SGHVS and CDR2 FQNEAQ. The CDR3 nucleotides read TGTGCCAGCAGCTTCGGACTAGCGGGGGGTCCACTCACAGATACGCAGTATTTT. Its translation is CASSFGLAGGPLTDTQYF.

The chain links TRBV7-3 to TRBJ2-1; 7 bases fit TRBD1. Germline values: CDR1 SGHTA, CDR2 FQGTGA. The length of the CDR3 is 14 residues. V trimming: 2 bases; J trimming: 8 bases; junction bases outside the gene matches: 6. The CDR3 sequence: CASSLGDRDDEQFF. The DNA of the CDR3 is TGTGCCAGCAGCTTAGGTGACAGGGATGATGAGCAGTTCTTC. The full variable domain, in which reference TRBV7-3 and TRBJ2-1 provide the parts outside the CDR3, is GAGVSQTPSNKVTEKGKYVELRCDPISGHTALYWYRQSLGQGPEFLIYFQGTGAADDSGLPNDRFFAVRPEGSVSTLKIQRTERGDSAVYLCASSLGDRDDEQFFGPGTRLTVL.

The genes are TRBV7-2 and TRBJ1-1; no definite D call. CDR1 and CDR2 from the germline V gene are SGHTA and FQGNSA. The V end lost 7 bases, the J end lost 0 bases, and 24 bases lay between the germline ends. The CDR3 totals 18 residues. Here the CDR3 DNA reads TGTGCCAGCACTTACAAGCCAGCCAATTACCCCATGAACACTGAAGCTTTCTTT. It translates to CASTYKPANYPMNTEAFF. Full variable domain (missing parts from reference TRBV7-2 and TRBJ1-1): GAGVSQSPSNKVTEKGKDVELRCDPISGHTALYWYRQSLGQGLEFLIYFQGNSAPDKSGLPSDRFSAERTGGSVSTLTIQRTQQEDSAVYLCASTYKPANYPMNTEAFFGQGTRLTVV.

This chain joins TRBV24-1 and TRBJ2-1; no clear D. Trimming pared 5 bases from V and 6 bases from J, leaving 10 bases between. This CDR3 contains 13 residues. Germline V gives CDR1 KGHDR, CDR2 SFDVKD. The CDR3 spells CATSGELRNEQFF. CDR3 coding DNA: TGTGCCACCAGTGGCGAACTCCGCAATGAGCAGTTCTTC.

The chain employs TRBV5-5 and TRBJ1-2; no clear D gene. CDR1 is SGHKS, CDR2 YYEKEE, per germline (reference sequence). This CDR3 is built from 14 residues. V dropped 3 bases and J dropped 0 bases, with 9 bases sitting between them. The DNA of the CDR3 is TGTGCCAGCAGCTACGACATCGCTAACTATGGCTACACCTTC. It specifies CASSYDIANYGYTF.

This rearrangement joins TRBV20-1 to TRBJ1-3; D gene uncertain. Trimming took 3 bases from V and 4 from J, leaving 10 bases between them. The germline CDR1 and CDR2 sequences are DFQATT and SNEGSKA (reference sequence). The CDR3 has 13 amino acids. The CDR3 nucleotides are TGCAGTGCTAGTCCCCAAGCCGGAAACACCATATATTTT. Residues: CSASPQAGNTIYF.

J is TRBJ2-2 and V is TRBV5-1; TRBD2 agrees at 8 bases. This CDR3 contains 17 residues. Trimming removed 0 bases from V and 3 bases from J; junction bases left unmatched: 7. Germline-derived CDR1 and CDR2 are SGHRS and YFSETQ. The CDR3 nucleotides are TGCGCCAGCAGCTTGGGAGGAGCGGGAGAGCACACCGGGGAGCTGTTTTTT. Protein: CASSLGGAGEHTGELFF.

The rearrangement links TRBV19 to TRBJ2-3; D may be TRBD1 (5 bases). Trimming pared 4 bases from V and 4 bases from J, leaving 12 bases between. The CDR3 is made up of 14 amino acids. Germline CDR1 LNHDA, CDR2 SQIVND (reference sequence). CDR3 sequence (DNA): TGTGCCAGTAGTACGGACACAGCAGCAGATACGCAGTATTTT. As protein: CASSTDTAADTQYF.

CDR3 amino acids: CASRAYGGGFSPLHF. DNA for the CDR3: TGTGCCAGCAGAGCCTACGGGGGGGGTTTTTCACCCCTCCACTTT. This chain joins TRBV2 and TRBJ1-6; D is possibly TRBD1 (5 bases). Germline V lookup: CDR1 SNHLY, CDR2 FYNNEI. Trimming took off 6 bases at V and 9 bases at J, with 18 bases between the two ends. There are 15 residues in the CDR3.

CDR3 sequence (DNA): TGCAGCGTTCTGGAGGACAGCCGGGAGACCCAGTACTTC. It codes for CSVLEDSRETQYF. V is TRBV29-1 and J is TRBJ2-5; tentatively, D is TRBD1 (6 bases). Germline V lookup: CDR1 SQVTM, CDR2 ANQGSEA. Trimming left V 5 bases short and J 5 bases short, with 15 bases between. The CDR3 totals 13 residues.

This chain uses TRBV15 with TRBJ2-5, with a possible D match to TRBD2 (6 bases). This CDR3 is built from 15 residues. V lost 0 bases and J 0 bases, leaving 8 bases between the germline ends. Germline V gives CDR1 LNHNV, CDR2 YYDKDF (reference sequence). CDR3 sequence reads: CATSRDRTNQETQYF. The CDR3 DNA is TGTGCCACCAGCAGAGATCGGACTAACCAAGAGACCCAGTACTTC.

About this clone itself: This sample includes further DNA sequences coding for the same CDR3. For the CDR3, the DNA is TGTGCCAGCAGCCAAAAAGTAGAGCAGTTCTTC. Amino acids: CASSQKVEQFF. This chain joins TRBV3-1 (or the pseudogene TRBV3-2) and TRBJ2-1; no definite D call. Trimming pared 2 bases from V and 10 bases from J, leaving 6 bases between. Germline V gene lookup returns CDR1 LGHDT and CDR2 YNNKEL (reference sequence). The CDR3 covers 11 residues.

The chain couples TRBV11-2 to TRBJ2-7; 15 nucleotides line up with TRBD2. The CDR3 loop spans 16 amino acids. V was pared by 5 bases and J by 6 bases, with 8 bases of the junction left unmatched. Germline values: CDR1 SGHAT, CDR2 FQNNGV. CDR3 sequence: CASSARTSGRAVEQYF. The CDR3 coding sequence is TGTGCCAGCAGCGCGAGGACTAGCGGGAGGGCCGTCGAGCAGTACTTC.

The CDR3 loop is CASTLTQETQYF. In nucleotides, the CDR3 is TGTGCCAGCACCCTGACCCAAGAGACCCAGTACTTC. The rearrangement joins TRBV6-5 to TRBJ2-5; D is undetermined. CDR1 and CDR2 from the germline V gene are MNHEY and SVGAGI. CDR3 size: 12 residues. V dropped 7 bases and J dropped 1 base, with 7 bases sitting between them.

This clone has only a few counts. This chain joins TRBV6-1 and TRBJ1-5, with unresolved D. Germline V gives CDR1 MNHNS, CDR2 SASEGT. V was trimmed by 1 base and J by 2 bases, leaving 9 bases between them. The CDR3 covers 15 residues. This chain's CDR3 is CASSEGANGNQPQHF. In DNA form, the CDR3 reads TGTGCCAGCAGTGAAGGGGCCAATGGCAATCAGCCCCAGCATTTT.